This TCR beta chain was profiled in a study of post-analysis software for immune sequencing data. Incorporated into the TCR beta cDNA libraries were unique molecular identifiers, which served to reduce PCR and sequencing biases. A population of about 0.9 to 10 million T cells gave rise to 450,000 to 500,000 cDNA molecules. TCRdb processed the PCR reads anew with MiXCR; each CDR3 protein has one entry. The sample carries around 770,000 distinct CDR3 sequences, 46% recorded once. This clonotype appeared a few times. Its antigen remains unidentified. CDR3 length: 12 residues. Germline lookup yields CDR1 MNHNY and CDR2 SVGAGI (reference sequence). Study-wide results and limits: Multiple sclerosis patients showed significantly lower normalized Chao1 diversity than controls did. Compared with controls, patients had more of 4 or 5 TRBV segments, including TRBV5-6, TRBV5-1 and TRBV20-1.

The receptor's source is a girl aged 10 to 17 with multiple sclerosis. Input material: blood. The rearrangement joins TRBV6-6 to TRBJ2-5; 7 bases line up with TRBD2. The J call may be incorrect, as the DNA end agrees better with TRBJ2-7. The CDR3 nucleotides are TGTGCCAGCAGTCTGACTAGCCACGAGCAGTACTTC. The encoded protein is CASSLTSHEQYF.